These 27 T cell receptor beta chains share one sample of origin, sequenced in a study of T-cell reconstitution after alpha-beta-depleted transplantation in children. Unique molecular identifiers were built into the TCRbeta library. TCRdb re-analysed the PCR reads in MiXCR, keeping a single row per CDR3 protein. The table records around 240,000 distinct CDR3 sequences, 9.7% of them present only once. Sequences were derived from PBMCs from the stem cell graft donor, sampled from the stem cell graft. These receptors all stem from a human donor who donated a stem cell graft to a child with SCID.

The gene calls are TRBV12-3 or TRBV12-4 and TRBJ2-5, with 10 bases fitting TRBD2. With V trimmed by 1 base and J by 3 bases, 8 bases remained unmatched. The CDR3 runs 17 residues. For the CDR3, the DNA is TGTGCCAGCAGTTTAGGGTACCTAGCGGGGGCCGAAGAGACCCAGTACTTC. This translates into CASSLGYLAGAEETQYF.

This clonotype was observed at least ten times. DNA for the CDR3: TGTGCCAGCAGCCCAACGGGACAAAGCACAGATACGCAGTATTTT. Translation gives CASSPTGQSTDTQYF. The chain links TRBV7-9 to TRBJ2-3; a possible D gene is TRBD1 (6 bases). There are 15 residues in the CDR3. Germline V gene data show CDR1 as SEHNR and CDR2 as FQNEAQ (reference sequence). Trimming removed 5 bases at V and 0 bases at J, with 12 bases between.

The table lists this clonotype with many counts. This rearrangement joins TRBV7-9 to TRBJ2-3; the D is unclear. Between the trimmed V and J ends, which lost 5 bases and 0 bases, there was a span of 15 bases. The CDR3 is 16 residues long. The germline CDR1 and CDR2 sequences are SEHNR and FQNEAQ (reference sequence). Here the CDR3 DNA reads TGTGCCAGCAGCCGGAGCAAATACCTGAGCACAGATACGCAGTATTTT. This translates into CASSRSKYLSTDTQYF.

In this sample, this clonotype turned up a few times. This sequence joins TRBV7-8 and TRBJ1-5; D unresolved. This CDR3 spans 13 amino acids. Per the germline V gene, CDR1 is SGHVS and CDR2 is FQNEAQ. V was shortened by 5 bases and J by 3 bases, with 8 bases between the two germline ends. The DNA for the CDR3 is TGTGCCAGCAGCGAAGACCCCAATCAGCCCCAGCATTTT. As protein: CASSEDPNQPQHF.

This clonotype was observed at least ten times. CDR3 sequence: CASSLGAQGNQPQHF. The CDR3 DNA follows: TGTGCCAGCAGCTTGGGGGCGCAGGGCAATCAGCCCCAGCATTTT. The rearrangement uses TRBV5-6 and TRBJ1-5; no reliable D call. Germline CDR1 SGHDT, CDR2 YYEEEE. V gave up 0 bases and J gave up 2 bases, with 9 bases separating them. The CDR3 extends over 15 amino acids.

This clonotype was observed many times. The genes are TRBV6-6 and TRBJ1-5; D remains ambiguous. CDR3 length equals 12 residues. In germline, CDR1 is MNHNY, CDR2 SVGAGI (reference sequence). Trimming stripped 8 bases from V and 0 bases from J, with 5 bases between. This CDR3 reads CASLGSNQPQHF. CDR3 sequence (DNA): TGTGCCAGCCTGGGTAGCAATCAGCCCCAGCATTTT.

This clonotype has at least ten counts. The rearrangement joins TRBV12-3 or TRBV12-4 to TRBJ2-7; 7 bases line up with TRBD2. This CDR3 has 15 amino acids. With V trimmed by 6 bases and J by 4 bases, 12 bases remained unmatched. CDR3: CASSRLLTGGYEQYF. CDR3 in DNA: TGTGCCAGCAGCAGATTACTTACCGGGGGGTACGAGCAGTACTTC.

CDR3 coding DNA: TGTGCCAGCAGCCCACCGACGGGGATTGGGGAGACCCAGTACTTC. Protein: CASSPPTGIGETQYF. V usage is TRBV5-5 and J usage is TRBJ2-5; weak D call: TRBD2 (5 bases). This CDR3 comprises 15 residues. Trimming stripped 4 bases from V and 5 bases from J, with 18 bases between. The V gene's germline CDR1 is SGHKS and CDR2 YYEKEE (reference sequence).

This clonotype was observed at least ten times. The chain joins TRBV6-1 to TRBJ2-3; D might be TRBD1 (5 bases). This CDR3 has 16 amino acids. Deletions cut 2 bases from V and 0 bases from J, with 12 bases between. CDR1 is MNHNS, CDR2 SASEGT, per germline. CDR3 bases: TGTGCCAGCAGTGAATTCTGGGGCCGGAGCACAGATACGCAGTATTTT. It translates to CASSEFWGRSTDTQYF.

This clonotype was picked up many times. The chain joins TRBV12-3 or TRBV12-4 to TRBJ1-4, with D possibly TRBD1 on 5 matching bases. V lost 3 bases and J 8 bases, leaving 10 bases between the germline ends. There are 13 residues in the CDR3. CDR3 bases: TGTGCCAGCAGTTTCGGGGCGAGGGAAAAACTGTTTTTT. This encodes CASSFGAREKLFF.

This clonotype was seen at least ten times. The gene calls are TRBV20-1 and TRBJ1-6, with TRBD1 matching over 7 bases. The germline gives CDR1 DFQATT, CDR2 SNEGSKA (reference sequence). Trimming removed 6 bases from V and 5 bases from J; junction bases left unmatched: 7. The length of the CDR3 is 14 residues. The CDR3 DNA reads TGCAGTGCCATACAGGGGAGCGATAATTCACCCCTCCACTTT. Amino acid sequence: CSAIQGSDNSPLHF.

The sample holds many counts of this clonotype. The CDR3 sequence: CASSSRGGTQYF. The CDR3 DNA sequence: TGTGCCAGCAGTTCGCGAGGTGGTACGCAGTATTTT. The V gene is TRBV12-3 or TRBV12-4, the J gene TRBJ2-3, with unresolved D. The CDR3 has 12 residues. Trimming removed 4 bases at V and 8 bases at J, with 10 bases between.

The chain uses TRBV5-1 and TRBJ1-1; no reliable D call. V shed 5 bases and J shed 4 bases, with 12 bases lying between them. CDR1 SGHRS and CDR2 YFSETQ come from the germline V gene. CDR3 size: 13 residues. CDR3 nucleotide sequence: TGCGCCAGCAGTGAACAGACGGCCACTGAAGCTTTCTTT. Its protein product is CASSEQTATEAFF.

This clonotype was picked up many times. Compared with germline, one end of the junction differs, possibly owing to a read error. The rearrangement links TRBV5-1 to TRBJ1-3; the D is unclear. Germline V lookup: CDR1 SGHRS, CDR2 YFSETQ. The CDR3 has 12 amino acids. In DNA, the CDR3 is TGCGCCAGCAGCAACCCAGACGGCCTCAAGAACTTT. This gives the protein CASSNPDGLKNF.

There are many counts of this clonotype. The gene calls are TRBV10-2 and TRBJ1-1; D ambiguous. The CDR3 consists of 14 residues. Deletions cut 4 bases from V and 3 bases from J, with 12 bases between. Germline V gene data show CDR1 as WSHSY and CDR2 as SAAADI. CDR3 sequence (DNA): TGCGCCAGCAGTGCCGCGCAGTTACACACTGAAGCTTTCTTT. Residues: CASSAAQLHTEAFF.

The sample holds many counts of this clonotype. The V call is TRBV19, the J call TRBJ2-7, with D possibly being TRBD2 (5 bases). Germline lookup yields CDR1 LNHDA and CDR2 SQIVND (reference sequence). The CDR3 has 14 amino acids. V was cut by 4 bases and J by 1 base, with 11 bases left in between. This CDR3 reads CASSTPGLSYEQYF. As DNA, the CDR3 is TGTGCCAGTAGTACCCCCGGACTGTCCTACGAGCAGTACTTC. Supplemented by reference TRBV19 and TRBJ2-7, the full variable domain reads DGGITQSPKYLFRKEGQNVTLSCEQNLNHDAMYWYRQDPGQGLRLIYYSQIVNDFQKGDIAEGYSVSREKKESFPLTVTSAQKNPTAFYLCASSTPGLSYEQYFGPGTRLTVT.

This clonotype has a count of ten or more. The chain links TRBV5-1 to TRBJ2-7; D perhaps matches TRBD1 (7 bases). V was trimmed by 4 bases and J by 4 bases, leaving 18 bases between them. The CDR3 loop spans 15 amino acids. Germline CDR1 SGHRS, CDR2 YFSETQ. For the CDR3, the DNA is TGCGCCAGCAGCGGTGGGACAGCCGGACTATACGAGCAGTACTTC. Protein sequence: CASSGGTAGLYEQYF.

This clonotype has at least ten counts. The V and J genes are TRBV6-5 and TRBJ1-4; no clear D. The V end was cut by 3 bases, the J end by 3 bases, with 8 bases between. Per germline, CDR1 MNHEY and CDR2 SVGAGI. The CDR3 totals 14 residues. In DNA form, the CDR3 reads TGTGCCAGCAGTTATAGCGGACCTAATGAAAAACTGTTTTTT. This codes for CASSYSGPNEKLFF.

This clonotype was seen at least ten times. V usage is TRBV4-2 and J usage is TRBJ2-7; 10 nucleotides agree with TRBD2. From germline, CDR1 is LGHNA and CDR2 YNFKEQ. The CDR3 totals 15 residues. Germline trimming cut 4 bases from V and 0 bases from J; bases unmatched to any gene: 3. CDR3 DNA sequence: TGTGCCAGCAGCCTAAGCGGGAGGGCCTCCTACGAGCAGTACTTC. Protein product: CASSLSGRASYEQYF.

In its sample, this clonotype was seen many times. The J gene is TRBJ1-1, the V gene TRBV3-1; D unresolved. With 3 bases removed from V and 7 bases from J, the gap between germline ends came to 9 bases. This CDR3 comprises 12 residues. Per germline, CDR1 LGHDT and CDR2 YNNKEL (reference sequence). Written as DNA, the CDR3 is TGTGCCAGCAGCCAGAGTCAGCTTGAAGCTTTCTTT. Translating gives CASSQSQLEAFF.

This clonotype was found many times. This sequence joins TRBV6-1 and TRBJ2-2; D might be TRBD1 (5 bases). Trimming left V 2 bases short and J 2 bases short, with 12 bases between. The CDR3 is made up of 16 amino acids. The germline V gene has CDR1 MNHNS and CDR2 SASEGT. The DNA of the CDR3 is TGTGCCAGCAGTGAATGGGGCAGGGCTAACACCGGGGAGCTGTTTTTT. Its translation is CASSEWGRANTGELFF.

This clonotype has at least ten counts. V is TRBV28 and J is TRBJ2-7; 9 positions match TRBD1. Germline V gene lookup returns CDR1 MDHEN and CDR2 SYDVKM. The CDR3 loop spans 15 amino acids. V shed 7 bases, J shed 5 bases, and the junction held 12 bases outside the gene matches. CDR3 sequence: CASTIAGTGLHEQYF. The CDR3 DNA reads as TGTGCCAGCACCATAGCCGGGACAGGGCTCCACGAGCAGTACTTC.

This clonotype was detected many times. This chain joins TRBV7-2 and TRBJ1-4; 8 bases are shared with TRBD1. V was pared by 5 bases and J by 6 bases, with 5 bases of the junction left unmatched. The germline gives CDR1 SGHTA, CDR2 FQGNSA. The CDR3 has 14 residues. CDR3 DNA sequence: TGTGCCAGCAGCGCACAGGGGGGTTATGAAAAACTGTTTTTT. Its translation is CASSAQGGYEKLFF.

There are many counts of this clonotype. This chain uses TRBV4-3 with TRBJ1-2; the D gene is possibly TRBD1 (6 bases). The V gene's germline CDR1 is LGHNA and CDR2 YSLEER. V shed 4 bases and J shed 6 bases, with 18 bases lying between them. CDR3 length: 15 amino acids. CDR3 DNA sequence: TGCGCCAGCAGCCCACGCGGGGGGCTCAACGATGGCTACACCTTC. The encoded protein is CASSPRGGLNDGYTF.

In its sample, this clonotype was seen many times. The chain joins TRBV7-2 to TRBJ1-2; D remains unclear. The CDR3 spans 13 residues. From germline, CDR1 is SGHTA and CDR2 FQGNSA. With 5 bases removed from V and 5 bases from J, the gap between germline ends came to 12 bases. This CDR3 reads CASSPSGRYGYTF. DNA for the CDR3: TGTGCCAGCAGCCCGAGCGGGAGATATGGCTACACCTTC.

CDR3 in amino acids: CASSFEAPYEQYF. CDR3 DNA: TGTGCCAGCAGCTTTGAAGCCCCCTACGAGCAGTACTTC. The rearrangement joins TRBV7-6 to TRBJ2-7; no clear D gene. The CDR3 is made up of 13 amino acids. Trimming stripped 3 bases from V and 2 bases from J, with 8 bases between. Germline V gene sequence: CDR1 SGHVS, CDR2 FNYEAQ.

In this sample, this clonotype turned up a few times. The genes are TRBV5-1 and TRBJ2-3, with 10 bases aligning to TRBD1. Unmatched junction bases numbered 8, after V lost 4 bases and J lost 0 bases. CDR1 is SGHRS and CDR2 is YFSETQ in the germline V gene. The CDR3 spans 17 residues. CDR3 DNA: TGCGCCAGCAGCCCCGCGACAGGGGGCTTGAGCACAGATACGCAGTATTTT. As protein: CASSPATGGLSTDTQYF. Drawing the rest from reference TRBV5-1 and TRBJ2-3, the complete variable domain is KAGVTQTPRYLIKTRGQQVTLSCSPISGHRSVSWYQQTPGQGLQFLFEYFSETQRNKGNFPGRFSGRQFSNSRSEMNVSTLELGDSALYLCASSPATGGLSTDTQYFGPGTRLTVL.